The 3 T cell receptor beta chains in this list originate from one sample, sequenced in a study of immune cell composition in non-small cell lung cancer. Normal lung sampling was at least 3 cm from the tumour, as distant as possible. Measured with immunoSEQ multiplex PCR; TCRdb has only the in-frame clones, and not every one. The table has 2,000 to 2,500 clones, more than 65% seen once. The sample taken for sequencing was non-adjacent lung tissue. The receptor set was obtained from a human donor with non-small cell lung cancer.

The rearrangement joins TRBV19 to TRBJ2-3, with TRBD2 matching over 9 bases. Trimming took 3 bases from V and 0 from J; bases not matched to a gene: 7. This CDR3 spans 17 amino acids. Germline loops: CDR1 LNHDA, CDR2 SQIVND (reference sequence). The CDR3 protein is CASSIGAGGVSTDTQYF. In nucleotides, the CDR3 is TGTGCCAGTAGTATCGGAGCGGGAGGCGTGAGCACAGATACGCAGTATTTT.

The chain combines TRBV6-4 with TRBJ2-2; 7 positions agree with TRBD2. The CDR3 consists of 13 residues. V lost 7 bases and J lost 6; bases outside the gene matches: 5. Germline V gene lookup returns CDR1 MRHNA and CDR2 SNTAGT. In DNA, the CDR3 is TGTGCCAGCAAGGAGCGGGAAGCCGGGGAGCTGTTTTTT. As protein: CASKEREAGELFF.

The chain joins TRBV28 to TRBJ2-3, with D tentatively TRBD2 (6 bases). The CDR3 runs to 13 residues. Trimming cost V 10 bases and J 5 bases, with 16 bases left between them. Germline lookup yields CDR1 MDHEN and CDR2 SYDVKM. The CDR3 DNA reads TGTGCCACTACGCGTAGCGGCTTAGATACGCAGTATTTT. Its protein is CATTRSGLDTQYF.